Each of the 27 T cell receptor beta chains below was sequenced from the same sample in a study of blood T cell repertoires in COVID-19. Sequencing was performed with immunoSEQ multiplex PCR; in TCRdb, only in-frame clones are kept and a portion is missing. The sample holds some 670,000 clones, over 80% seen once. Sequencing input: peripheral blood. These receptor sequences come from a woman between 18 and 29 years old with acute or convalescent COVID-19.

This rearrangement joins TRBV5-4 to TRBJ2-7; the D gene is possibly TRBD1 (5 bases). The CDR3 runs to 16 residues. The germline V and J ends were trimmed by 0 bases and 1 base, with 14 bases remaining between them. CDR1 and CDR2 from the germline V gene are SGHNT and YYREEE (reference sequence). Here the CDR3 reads CASSLEPPDMSYEQYF. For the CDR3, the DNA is TGTGCCAGCAGCTTGGAACCCCCGGACATGTCCTACGAGCAGTACTTC.

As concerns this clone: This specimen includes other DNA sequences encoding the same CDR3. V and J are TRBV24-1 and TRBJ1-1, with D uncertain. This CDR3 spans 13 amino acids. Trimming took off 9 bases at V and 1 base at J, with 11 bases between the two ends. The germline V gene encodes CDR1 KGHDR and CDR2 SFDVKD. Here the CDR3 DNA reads TGTGCCACCCGTGGACGGGGGAACACTGAAGCTTTCTTT. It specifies CATRGRGNTEAFF.

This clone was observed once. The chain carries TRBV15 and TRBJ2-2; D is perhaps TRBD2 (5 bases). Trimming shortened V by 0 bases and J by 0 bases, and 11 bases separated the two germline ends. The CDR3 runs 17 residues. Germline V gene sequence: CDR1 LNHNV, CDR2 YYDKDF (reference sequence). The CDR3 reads CATSRDPPGSNTGELFF. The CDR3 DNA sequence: TGTGCCACCAGCAGAGATCCCCCGGGGTCGAACACCGGGGAGCTGTTTTTT.

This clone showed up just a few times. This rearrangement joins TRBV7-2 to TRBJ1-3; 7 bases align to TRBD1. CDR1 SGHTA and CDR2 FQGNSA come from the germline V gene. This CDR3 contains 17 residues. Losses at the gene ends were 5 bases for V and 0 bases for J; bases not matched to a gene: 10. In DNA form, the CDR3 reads TGTGCCAGCAGCCCCCGGGACAGCACCATCTCTGGAAACACCATATATTTT. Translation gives CASSPRDSTISGNTIYF.

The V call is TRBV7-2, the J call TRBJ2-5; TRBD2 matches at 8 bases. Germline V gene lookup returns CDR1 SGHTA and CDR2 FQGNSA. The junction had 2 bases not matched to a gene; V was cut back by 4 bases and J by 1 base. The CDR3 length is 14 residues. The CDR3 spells CASSSGLGQETQYF. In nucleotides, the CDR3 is TGTGCCAGCAGCTCGGGACTAGGCCAAGAGACCCAGTACTTC.

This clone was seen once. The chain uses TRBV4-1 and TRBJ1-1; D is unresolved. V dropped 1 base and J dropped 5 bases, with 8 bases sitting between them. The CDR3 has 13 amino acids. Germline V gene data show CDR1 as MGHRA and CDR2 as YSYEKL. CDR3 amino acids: CASSQGVGTEAFF. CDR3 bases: TGCGCCAGCAGCCAAGGAGTCGGTACTGAAGCTTTCTTT.

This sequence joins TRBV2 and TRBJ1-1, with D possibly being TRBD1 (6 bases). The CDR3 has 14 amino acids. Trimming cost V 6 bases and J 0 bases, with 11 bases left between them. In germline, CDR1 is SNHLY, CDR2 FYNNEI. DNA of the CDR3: TGTGCCAGCAGGGGGGCTAACATGAACACTGAAGCTTTCTTT. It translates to CASRGANMNTEAFF.

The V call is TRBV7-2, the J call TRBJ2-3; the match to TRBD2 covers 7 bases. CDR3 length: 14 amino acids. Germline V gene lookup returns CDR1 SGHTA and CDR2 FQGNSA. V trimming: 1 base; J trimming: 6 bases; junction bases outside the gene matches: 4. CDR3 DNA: TGTGCCAGCAGCTTAGAGCACGGGGGGGATACGCAGTATTTT. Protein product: CASSLEHGGDTQYF.

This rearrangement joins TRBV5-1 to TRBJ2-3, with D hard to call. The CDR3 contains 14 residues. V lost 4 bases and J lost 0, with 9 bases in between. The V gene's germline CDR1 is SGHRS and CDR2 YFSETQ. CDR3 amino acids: CASSGAASTDTQYF. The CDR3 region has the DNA TGCGCCAGCAGCGGAGCAGCCAGCACAGATACGCAGTATTTT.

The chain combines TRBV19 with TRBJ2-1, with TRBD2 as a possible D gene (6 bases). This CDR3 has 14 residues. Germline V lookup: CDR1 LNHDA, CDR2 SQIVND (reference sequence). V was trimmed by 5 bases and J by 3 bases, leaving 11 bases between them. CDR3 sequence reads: CASSRAGNYNEQFF. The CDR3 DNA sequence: TGTGCCAGTAGTCGGGCGGGAAACTACAATGAGCAGTTCTTC. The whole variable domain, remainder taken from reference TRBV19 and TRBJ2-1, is DGGITQSPKYLFRKEGQNVTLSCEQNLNHDAMYWYRQDPGQGLRLIYYSQIVNDFQKGDIAEGYSVSREKKESFPLTVTSAQKNPTAFYLCASSRAGNYNEQFFGPGTRLTVL.

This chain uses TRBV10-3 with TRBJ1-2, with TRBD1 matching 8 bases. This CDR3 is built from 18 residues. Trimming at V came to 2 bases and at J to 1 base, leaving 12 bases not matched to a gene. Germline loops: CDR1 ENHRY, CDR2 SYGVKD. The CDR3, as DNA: TGTGCCATCAGTGAGAGGCTTCATACAGGGGGAATTAACTATGGCTACACCTTC. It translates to CAISERLHTGGINYGYTF.

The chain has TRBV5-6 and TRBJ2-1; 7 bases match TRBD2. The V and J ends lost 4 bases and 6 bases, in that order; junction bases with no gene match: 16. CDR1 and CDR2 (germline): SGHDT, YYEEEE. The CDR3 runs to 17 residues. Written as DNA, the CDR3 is TGTGCCAGCAGCCCGGCCGGTGGGCGCGGGGGTTCCAATGAGCAGTTCTTC. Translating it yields CASSPAGGRGGSNEQFF. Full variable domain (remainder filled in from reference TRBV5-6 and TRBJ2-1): DAGVTQSPTHLIKTRGQQVTLRCSPKSGHDTVSWYQQALGQGPQFIFQYYEEEERQRGNFPDRFSGHQFPNYSSELNVNALLLGDSALYLCASSPAGGRGGSNEQFFGPGTRLTVL.

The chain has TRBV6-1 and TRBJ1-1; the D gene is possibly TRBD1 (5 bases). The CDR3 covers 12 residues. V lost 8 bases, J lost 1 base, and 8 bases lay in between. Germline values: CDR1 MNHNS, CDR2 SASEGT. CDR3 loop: CASAGSNTEAFF. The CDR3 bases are TGTGCCAGCGCAGGGTCGAACACTGAAGCTTTCTTT.

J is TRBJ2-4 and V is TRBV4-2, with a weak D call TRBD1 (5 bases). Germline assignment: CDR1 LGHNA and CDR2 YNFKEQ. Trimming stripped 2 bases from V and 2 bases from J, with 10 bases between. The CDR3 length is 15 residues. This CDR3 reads CASSQIRETKNIQYF. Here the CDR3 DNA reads TGTGCCAGCAGCCAAATCAGGGAAACCAAAAACATTCAGTACTTC.

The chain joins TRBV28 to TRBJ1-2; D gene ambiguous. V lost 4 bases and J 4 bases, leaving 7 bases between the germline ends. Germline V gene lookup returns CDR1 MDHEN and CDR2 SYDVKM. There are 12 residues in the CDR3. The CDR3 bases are TGTGCCAGCAGTTCTAAGCCCTATGGCTACACCTTC. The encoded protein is CASSSKPYGYTF.

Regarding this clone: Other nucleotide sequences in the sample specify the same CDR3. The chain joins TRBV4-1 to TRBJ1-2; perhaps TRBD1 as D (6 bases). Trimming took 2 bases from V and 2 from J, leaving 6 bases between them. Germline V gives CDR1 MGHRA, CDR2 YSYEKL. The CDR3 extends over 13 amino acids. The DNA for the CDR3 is TGCGCCAGCAGCCAAACAGGGAACTATGGCTACACCTTC. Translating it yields CASSQTGNYGYTF.

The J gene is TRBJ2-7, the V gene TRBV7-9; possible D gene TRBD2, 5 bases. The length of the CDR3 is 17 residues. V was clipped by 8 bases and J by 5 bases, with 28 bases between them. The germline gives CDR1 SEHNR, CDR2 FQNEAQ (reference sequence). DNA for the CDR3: TGTGCCAGCTCTCCCCGGGAACTCCAGATGACGGGCCACGAGCAGTACTTC. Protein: CASSPRELQMTGHEQYF.

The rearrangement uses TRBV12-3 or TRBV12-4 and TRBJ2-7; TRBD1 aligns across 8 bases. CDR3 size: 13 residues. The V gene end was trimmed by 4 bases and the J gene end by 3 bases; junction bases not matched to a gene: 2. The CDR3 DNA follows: TGTGCCAGCAGTTGGACAGGGTTCTACGAGCAGTACTTC. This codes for CASSWTGFYEQYF.

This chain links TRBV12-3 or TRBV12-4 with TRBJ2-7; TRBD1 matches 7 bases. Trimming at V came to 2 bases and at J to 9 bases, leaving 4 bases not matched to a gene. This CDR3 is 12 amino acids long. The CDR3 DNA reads TGTGCCAGCAGTTTATCTTGGACAGGGCAGTACTTC. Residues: CASSLSWTGQYF.

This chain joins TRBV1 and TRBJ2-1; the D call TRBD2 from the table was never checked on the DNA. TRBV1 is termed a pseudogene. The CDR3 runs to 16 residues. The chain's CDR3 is CTSSRFTGGRSNEQFF. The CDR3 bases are TGCACCAGCAGCCGATTTACGGGGGGGCGAAGCAATGAGCAGTTCTTC.

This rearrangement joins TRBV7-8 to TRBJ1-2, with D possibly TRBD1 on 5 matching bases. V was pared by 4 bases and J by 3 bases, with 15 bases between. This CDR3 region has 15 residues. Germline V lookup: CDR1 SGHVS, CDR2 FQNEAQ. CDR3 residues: CASSSGAGGDYGYTF. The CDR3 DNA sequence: TGTGCCAGCAGCTCCGGGGCGGGAGGGGACTATGGCTACACCTTC.

CDR3 loop: CASSPRGSGSYEQYF. The CDR3 nucleotides are TGTGCCAGCAGCCCCCGGGGGTCTGGTTCCTACGAGCAGTACTTC. The J gene is TRBJ2-7, the V gene TRBV9; D might be TRBD2 (6 bases). The germline CDR1 and CDR2 sequences are SGDLS and YYNGEE. CDR3 length: 15 amino acids. The V gene lost 4 bases and the J gene lost 1 base, with 15 bases spanning the gap.

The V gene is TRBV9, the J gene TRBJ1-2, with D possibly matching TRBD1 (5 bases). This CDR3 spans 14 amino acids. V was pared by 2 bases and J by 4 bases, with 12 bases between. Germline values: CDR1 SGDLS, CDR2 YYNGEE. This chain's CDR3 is CASSVATDSYGYTF. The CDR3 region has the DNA TGTGCCAGCAGCGTGGCGACAGATAGCTATGGCTACACCTTC.

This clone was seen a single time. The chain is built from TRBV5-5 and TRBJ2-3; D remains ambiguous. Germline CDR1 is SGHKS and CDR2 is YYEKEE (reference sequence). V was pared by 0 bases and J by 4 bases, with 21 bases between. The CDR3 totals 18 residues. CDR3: CASSLAYRYSIPPDTQYF. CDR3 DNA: TGTGCCAGCAGCTTGGCCTACAGATATTCTATCCCCCCAGATACGCAGTATTTT.

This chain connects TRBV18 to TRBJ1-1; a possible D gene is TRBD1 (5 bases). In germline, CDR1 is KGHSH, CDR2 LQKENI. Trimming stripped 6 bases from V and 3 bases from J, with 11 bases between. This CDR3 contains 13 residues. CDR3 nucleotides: TGTGCCAGCTCGACAGTCAGGGACACTGAAGCTTTCTTT. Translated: CASSTVRDTEAFF. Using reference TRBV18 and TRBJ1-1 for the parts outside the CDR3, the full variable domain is NAGVMQNPRHLVRRRGQEARLRCSPMKGHSHVYWYRQLPEEGLKFMVYLQKENIIDESGMPKERFSAEFPKEGPSILRIQQVVRGDSAAYFCASSTVRDTEAFFGQGTRLTVV.

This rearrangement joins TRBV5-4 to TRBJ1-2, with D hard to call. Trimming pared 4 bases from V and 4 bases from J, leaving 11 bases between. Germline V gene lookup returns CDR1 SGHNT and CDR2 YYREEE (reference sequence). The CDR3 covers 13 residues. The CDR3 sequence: CASSLEEFYGYTF. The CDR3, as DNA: TGTGCCAGCAGCCTTGAGGAGTTCTATGGCTACACCTTC.

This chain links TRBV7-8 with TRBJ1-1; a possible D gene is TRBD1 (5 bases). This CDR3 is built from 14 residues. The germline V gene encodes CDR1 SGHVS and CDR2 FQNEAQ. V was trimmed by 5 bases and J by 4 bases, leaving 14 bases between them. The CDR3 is CASSLGGGGTEAFF. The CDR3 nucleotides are TGTGCCAGCAGCCTCGGGGGGGGAGGCACTGAAGCTTTCTTT.